Included here is one T cell receptor (beta chain) sequence, with context. This may be a read error: a much more frequent sequence differs by one nucleotide. These data belong to a study of blood T cell repertoires in COVID-19. On the study more broadly: Samples taken during acute and convalescent COVID-19 were collected in the United States, Italy and Spain. PBMCs, B-cell-depleted T cells, or T cells were the source of the cDNA or gDNA that made up the material.

V was trimmed by 6 bases and J by 0 bases, leaving 9 bases between them. The CDR3 is made up of 14 amino acids. Germline V gene sequence: CDR1 MNHNY, CDR2 SVGAGI (reference sequence). Methods used by the authors: Cell counts per sample came from amplifying reference gene primers. Assay: immunoSEQ multiplex PCR; the TCRdb copy retains only in-frame clones and omits some. V and J calls and clone size come straight from that table; D and trimming were deduced from the DNA. The table has over 300,000 clones, 89% seen once. The rearrangement uses TRBV6-6 and TRBJ2-1; unclear D gene. The TCR was taken from a man younger than 35 who had recovered from COVID-19. What was sequenced was peripheral blood. DNA of the CDR3: TGTGCCAGCAGCTCCATTAGCTCCTACAATGAGCAGTTCTTC. It yields the protein CASSSISSYNEQFF.